Included here is one T cell receptor (beta chain) sequence, with context. What it recognizes is unknown. Measured with immunoSEQ multiplex PCR; TCRdb has only the in-frame clones, and not every one. The table shows under 300,000 clones, with just over 90% occurring only once. The data are from a study of T cell responses to AZD1222 COVID-19 vaccine. Background on the study: Whether given at about 4 or about 12 weeks, second doses were pooled. General study results and limits: In all cases, repertoires were sampled only after the peak T cell response. Clonal diversity was possibly underestimated; the donors were predominantly white British and more often female.

The CDR3 is made up of 13 amino acids. V was clipped by 9 bases and J by 7 bases; unmatched bases: 9. The germline CDR1 and CDR2 sequences are MDHEN and SYDVKM. The material was peripheral blood, obtained on day 0 of AZD1222 vaccination. This clonotype originated in an adult in good health. The rearrangement joins TRBV28 to TRBJ2-7; 10 bases map to TRBD1. This CDR3 is CASLTGGAREQYF. Here the CDR3 DNA reads TGTGCCAGTTTGACAGGGGGCGCGAGGGAGCAGTACTTC.